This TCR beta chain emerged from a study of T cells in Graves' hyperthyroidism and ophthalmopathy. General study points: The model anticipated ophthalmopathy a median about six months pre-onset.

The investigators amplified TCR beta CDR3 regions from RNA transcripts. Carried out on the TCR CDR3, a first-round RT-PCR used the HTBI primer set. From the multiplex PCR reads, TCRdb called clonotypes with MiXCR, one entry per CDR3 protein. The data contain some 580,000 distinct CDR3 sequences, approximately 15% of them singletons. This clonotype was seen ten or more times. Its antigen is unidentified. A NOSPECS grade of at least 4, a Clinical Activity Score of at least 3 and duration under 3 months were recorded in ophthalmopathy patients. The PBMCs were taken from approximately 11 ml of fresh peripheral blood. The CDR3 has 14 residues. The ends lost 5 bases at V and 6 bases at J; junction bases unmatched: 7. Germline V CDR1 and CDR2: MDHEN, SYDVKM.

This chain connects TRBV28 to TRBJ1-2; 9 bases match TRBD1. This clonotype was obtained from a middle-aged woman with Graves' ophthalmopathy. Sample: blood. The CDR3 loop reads CASSTTGGADGYTF. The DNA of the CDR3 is TGTGCCAGCAGTACTACAGGGGGCGCGGATGGCTACACCTTC.